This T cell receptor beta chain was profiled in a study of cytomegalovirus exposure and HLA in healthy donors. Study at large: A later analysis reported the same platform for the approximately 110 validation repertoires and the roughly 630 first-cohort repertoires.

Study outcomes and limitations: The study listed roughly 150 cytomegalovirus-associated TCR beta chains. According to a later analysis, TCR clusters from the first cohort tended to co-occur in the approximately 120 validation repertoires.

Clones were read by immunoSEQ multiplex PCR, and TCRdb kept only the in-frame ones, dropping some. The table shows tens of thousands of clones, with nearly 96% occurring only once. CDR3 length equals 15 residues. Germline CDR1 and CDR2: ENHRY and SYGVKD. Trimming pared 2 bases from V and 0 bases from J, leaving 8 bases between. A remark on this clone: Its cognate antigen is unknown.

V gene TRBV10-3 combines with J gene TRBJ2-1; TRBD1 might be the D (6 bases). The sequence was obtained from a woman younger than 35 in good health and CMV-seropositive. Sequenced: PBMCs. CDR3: CAISEGQNSYNEQFF. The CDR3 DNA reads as TGTGCCATCAGTGAGGGACAGAACTCCTACAATGAGCAGTTCTTC.